The source of this T cell receptor (beta chain) is a study of blood T cell repertoires in COVID-19. Study-wide context: Researchers got acute and convalescent COVID-19 samples from the United States, Italy and Spain.

Clones were read by immunoSEQ multiplex PCR, and TCRdb kept only the in-frame ones, dropping some. The table shows fewer than 120,000 clones, with 87% occurring only once. This clone was picked up a small number of times. The germline V gene encodes CDR1 LNHDA and CDR2 SQIVND (reference sequence). Trimming removed 3 bases at V and 0 bases at J, with 9 bases between. The CDR3 sequence is 15 residues long. This clonotype was obtained from a human donor in a cohort sampled during active COVID-19. Sequencing input: peripheral blood. The rearrangement joins TRBV19 to TRBJ1-5, with D hard to call. The DNA for the CDR3 is TGTGCCAGTAGTATGGGAGGGAATAGCAATCAGCCCCAGCATTTT. This encodes CASSMGGNSNQPQHF.